A selection of T cell receptor beta chains follows, all from one sample in a study of blood T cell repertoires in COVID-19. The data were produced by immunoSEQ multiplex PCR, yet TCRdb's version contains in-frame clones alone and is incomplete. Of 70,000 to 95,000 clones in the sample, roughly 87% were seen once. The sample taken for sequencing was peripheral blood. Receptors were obtained from an elderly woman with active COVID-19. CDR3s include the opening cysteine and the closing phenylalanine or tryptophan. The order of the fields is clone size, J gene, V gene, D gene, CDR3 protein, CDR3 DNA. A D gene is named only where the DNA matches it firmly. The listing skips clone size in some rows; elsewhere it reads once, few, many or a size class.

size: .; J: TRBJ2-7; V: TRBV4-2; D: TRBD2; CDR3: CASSQQPTSGRAWEQYF; DNA: TGTGCCAGCAGCCAACAACCGACTAGCGGGAGGGCCTGGGAGCAGTACTTC
size: .; J: TRBJ2-7; V: TRBV19; D: .; CDR3: CASPSRGEQYF; DNA: TGTGCCAGTCCGTCGCGAGGCGAGCAGTACTTC
size: .; J: TRBJ2-5; V: TRBV24-1; D: TRBD1; CDR3: CATSDWGQGLKTQYF; DNA: TGTGCCACCAGTGATTGGGGACAGGGGTTGAAGACCCAGTACTTC
size: .; J: TRBJ2-3; V: TRBV4-3; D: .; CDR3: CASSQDFTSADTQYF; DNA: TGCGCCAGCAGCCAAGATTTTACCAGTGCAGATACGCAGTATTTT
size: .; J: TRBJ2-1; V: TRBV5-4; D: .; CDR3: CASSSDGGAGVYEQFF; DNA: TGTGCCAGCAGTTCTGATGGGGGCGCGGGAGTATATGAGCAGTTCTTC
size: few; J: TRBJ2-1; V: TRBV3-1/TRBV3-2; D: TRBD2; CDR3: CASSHAGTSGRNEQFF; DNA: TGTGCCAGCAGCCATGCCGGGACTAGCGGGAGAAATGAGCAGTTCTTC
size: .; J: TRBJ1-6; V: TRBV4-1; D: TRBD1; CDR3: CASSLQFVPGQATSSYNSPLHF; DNA: TGCGCCAGCAGCCTTCAATTCGTCCCGGGACAGGCAACGAGCTCCTATAATTCACCCCTCCACTTT
size: .; J: TRBJ2-1; V: TRBV6-2/TRBV6-3; D: .; CDR3: CASSYSIGEVQFF; DNA: TGTGCCAGCAGTTACTCGATTGGAGAGGTGCAGTTCTTC
size: .; J: TRBJ1-2; V: TRBV28; D: .; CDR3: CASSFTDLNYGYTF; DNA: TGTGCCAGCAGTTTTACAGACCTCAACTATGGCTACACCTTC
size: .; J: TRBJ2-7; V: TRBV7-8; D: .; CDR3: CASSSRDSPGHEQYF; DNA: TGTGCCAGCAGCTCGCGGGATTCGCCCGGCCACGAGCAGTACTTC
size: .; J: TRBJ2-7; V: TRBV6-6; D: .; CDR3: CASSYSEVAPNLEQYF; DNA: TGTGCCAGCAGTTACTCAGAGGTAGCTCCTAATCTCGAGCAGTACTTC
size: once; J: TRBJ2-3; V: TRBV3-1/TRBV3-2; D: .; CDR3: CASSQRTGSTTDTQYF; DNA: TGTGCCAGCAGCCAACGTACGGGATCAACAACAGATACGCAGTATTTT
size: .; J: TRBJ1-1; V: TRBV3-1/TRBV3-2; D: .; CDR3: CASSQDSWERHTEAFF; DNA: TGTGCCAGCAGCCAAGATTCTTGGGAGCGACACACTGAAGCTTTCTTT